This entry describes one T cell receptor beta chain. These data originate in a study of cytomegalovirus exposure and HLA in healthy donors. PCR involved 60 Vbeta and 13 Jbeta primers. Some clones are missing from TCRdb's copy, which holds only in-frame ones; the method was immunoSEQ multiplex PCR. The sample lists about 200,000 clones; over 65% were seen once. From germline, CDR1 is SNHLY and CDR2 FYNNEI. The junction had 9 bases not matched to a gene; V was cut back by 4 bases and J by 8 bases. The CDR3 extends over 14 amino acids. This clonotype was obtained from a man in his forties in good health and CMV-seronegative. Sequenced input: PBMCs. The chain links TRBV2 to TRBJ1-2, with TRBD1 matching over 8 bases. Written as DNA, the CDR3 is TGTGCCAGCAGTGCAACACCACAGGGGGGCGGCTACACCTTC. It specifies CASSATPQGGGYTF.